Listed below are T cell receptor beta chains from one sample, sequenced in a study of blood T cell repertoires in COVID-19. Produced via immunoSEQ multiplex PCR; TCRdb's table is partial and in-frame only. The table shows about 120,000 clones, with about 90% occurring only once. The sequencing input was peripheral blood. These receptor sequences come from a woman in her seventies with acute or convalescent COVID-19. The CDR3 runs from the conserved cysteine through the conserved F or W. Each record gives: CDR3 protein, D gene, clone size, V gene. The D gene is left open where the match is weak. Not all rows give a size; the values are once, few, many and, for expanded clones, a class.

CDR3aa: CASIRERVYGNTIYF
d_gene: -
abundance: -
v_gene: TRBV7-8

CDR3aa: CASSQGERGIIETQYF
d_gene: TRBD2
abundance: -
v_gene: TRBV3-1/TRBV3-2

CDR3aa: CASSDGQGLQPQHF
d_gene: TRBD1
abundance: -
v_gene: TRBV9

CDR3aa: CASSPNRGGEKLFF
d_gene: TRBD1
abundance: -
v_gene: TRBV28

CDR3aa: CASSEGSGTNEKLFF
d_gene: -
abundance: -
v_gene: TRBV5-1

CDR3aa: CASSASGTGGGTDTQYF
d_gene: TRBD1
abundance: few
v_gene: TRBV5-1

CDR3aa: CAISESGLAGGLYNEQFF
d_gene: TRBD2
abundance: -
v_gene: TRBV10-3

CDR3aa: CASRTDHWMWSQPQHF
d_gene: -
abundance: -
v_gene: TRBV19

CDR3aa: CASSQGPPTGYGNTIYF
d_gene: TRBD1
abundance: -
v_gene: TRBV4-1

CDR3aa: CATSRSFGQGEKLFF
d_gene: TRBD1
abundance: -
v_gene: TRBV15